This TCR beta chain was identified in a study of graft-versus-host responses after intestinal transplantation (TCRdb year 2021). Turning to the overall study: Multivisceral, liver-intestinal, or isolated intestinal transplants were received by the recipients. Every recipient was given anti-thymocyte globulin induction, followed by around three years of maintenance tacrolimus and steroids. Graft-versus-host and host-versus-graft alloreactive T cell clones were tracked in the graft, circulation and bone marrow after intestinal transplantation using bulk TCR-beta CDR3 sequencing. Alloreactive clones were identified by sequencing pre-transplant mixed lymphocyte reaction products and comparing these products with unstimulated pre-transplant donor and recipient T cells. The cohort enrolled about two dozen intestinal transplant recipients, one of whom was a retransplant, and 3 patients without pretransplant specimens were excluded. A peak of at least 4% donor T cells among recipient peripheral blood mononuclear cells was the definition used for donor T cell macrochimerism. Samples from three later patients were sequenced in-house on an Illumina MiSeq with MiXCR processing rather than by the commercial service.

The research as a whole found: The relatively low number and heterogeneity of intestinal transplant patients limited the conclusions. Patients with donor T cell macrochimerism had high GvH to HvG T cell clonal ratios in their allografts. Peak levels of circulating GvH clones were associated with declines in HvG clones early after transplant. GvH clones turned up in recipient bone marrow, with some appearing earlier in ileal mucosa or blood, a pattern consistent with an intestinal mucosal origin.

This clone is a singleton in its sample. The target of this receptor is not known. The record has no base qualities; no much larger clone is one base away. The CDR1 and CDR2 encoded by the germline V gene are SGHTA and FQGNSA. Its CDR3 holds 16 amino acids, cysteine through phenylalanine. Only the CDR3 part of the read is kept: 48 bases, read in frame from the first base. Relative to germline, V is 1 base shorter and J is 6 bases shorter, with 19 bases between their ends. The library was generated by the immunoSEQ multiplex PCR assay. In most patients, genomic DNA was isolated using the Qiagen DNeasy Blood and Tissue Kit and sent frozen to Adaptive Biotechnologies for TCR sequencing. Adaptive Biotechnologies carried out high-throughput TCR-beta CDR3 sequencing of genomic DNA for most patients. As for the authors' bioinformatics: TCR sequencing data were retrieved from Adaptive's ImmunoSEQ software for roughly 20 patients, whereas three other patients were processed with MiXCR and VDJtools. To correct CD4 versus CD8 sorting errors, sequences present in both subsets at a frequency ratio below 5:1 were removed. CDR3 nucleotide sequences shared between donor and recipient were removed because the origin of such sequences could not be assigned. To count as alloreactive, a clone needed at least 2-fold expansion over unstimulated cells and a minimum CFSE-low frequency of 0.002% (template counts) or 0.001% (read counts). Clones detected in sequenced pre-transplant spleen, lymph node, or MLR CFSE-low populations of the donor or recipient were defined as mappable. Cumulative frequency of alloreactive clones was calculated as a percentage of all sequences weighted by copy number. Drawn from immuneACCESS, this table holds only the in-frame rearrangements with V and J called that TCRdb kept. Clones are partly lost; checked studies trace under half to an unresolved V gene and leave the rest unexplained. V, J and clone size are those of that table, while D and trimming were read from the DNA. The sample contains roughly 89,000 clones, 91% of them found a single time. The ten largest account for more than 0.095% of the sample.

What the time point label conveys for this sample: cells obtained before transplantation from donor or recipient. CD3+CD4+ and CD3+CD8+ populations were FACS-sorted from unstimulated pre-transplant donor and recipient cells taken from spleen or lymph nodes. Sequenced here: unstimulated CD4+ T cells sorted from spleen or lymph node cells, sampled before intestinal transplant. Recombination joined TRBV7-2 with TRBJ2-7; the D region possibly corresponds to TRBD1 (5 bases align). The clonotype comes from a human donor who received an intestinal transplant. The DNA sequence is as follows: TGTGCCAGCAGCTTAGACGTCGGAACAGGATCCCGCGAGCAGTACTTC. The encoded protein is CASSLDVGTGSREQYF.